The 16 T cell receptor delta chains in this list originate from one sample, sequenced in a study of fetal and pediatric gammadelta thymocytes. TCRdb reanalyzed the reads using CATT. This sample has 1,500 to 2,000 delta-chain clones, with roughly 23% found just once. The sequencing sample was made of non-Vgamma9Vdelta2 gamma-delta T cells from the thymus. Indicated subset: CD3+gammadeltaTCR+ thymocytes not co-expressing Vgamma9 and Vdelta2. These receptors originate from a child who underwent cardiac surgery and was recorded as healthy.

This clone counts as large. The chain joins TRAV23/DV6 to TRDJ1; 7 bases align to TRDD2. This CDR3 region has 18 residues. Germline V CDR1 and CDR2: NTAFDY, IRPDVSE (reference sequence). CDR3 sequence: CAVLLSYGVPWYTDKLIF. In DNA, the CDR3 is TGTGCTGTTCTCCTTTCCTACGGGGTACCCTGGTACACCGATAAACTCATCTTT.

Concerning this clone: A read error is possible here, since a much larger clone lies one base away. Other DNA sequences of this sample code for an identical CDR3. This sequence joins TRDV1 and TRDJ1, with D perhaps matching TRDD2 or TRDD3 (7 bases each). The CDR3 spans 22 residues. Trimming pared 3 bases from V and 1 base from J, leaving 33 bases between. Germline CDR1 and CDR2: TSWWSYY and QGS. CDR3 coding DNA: TGTGCTCTTGGGGATTCCTACGCGGTACCATACTGGGGTATACCTTCCACCGATAAACTCATCTTT. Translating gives CALGDSYAVPYWGIPSTDKLIF.

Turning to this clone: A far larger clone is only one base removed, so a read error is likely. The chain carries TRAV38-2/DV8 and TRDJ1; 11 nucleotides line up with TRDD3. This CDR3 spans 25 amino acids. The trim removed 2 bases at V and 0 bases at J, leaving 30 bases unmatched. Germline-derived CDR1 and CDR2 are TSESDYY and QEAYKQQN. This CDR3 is CAYRSKLLSPGALMGDTPYTDKLIF. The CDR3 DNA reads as TGTGCTTATAGGAGTAAACTGCTTTCCCCCGGCGCTCTTATGGGGGATACGCCCTACACCGATAAACTCATCTTT.

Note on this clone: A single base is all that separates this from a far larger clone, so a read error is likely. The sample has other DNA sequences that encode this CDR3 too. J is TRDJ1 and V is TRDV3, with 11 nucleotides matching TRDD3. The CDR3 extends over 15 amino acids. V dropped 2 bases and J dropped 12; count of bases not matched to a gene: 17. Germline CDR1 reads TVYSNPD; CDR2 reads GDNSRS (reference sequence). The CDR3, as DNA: TGTGCCTTTTGTGCATCTTGGGGGATACGCGATCCCGTCATCTTT. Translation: CAFCASWGIRDPVIF.

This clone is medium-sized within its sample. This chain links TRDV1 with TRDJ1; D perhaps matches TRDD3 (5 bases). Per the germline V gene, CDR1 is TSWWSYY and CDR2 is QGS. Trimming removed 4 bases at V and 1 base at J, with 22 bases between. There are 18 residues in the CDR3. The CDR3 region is CALGVHPRKSGATDKLIF. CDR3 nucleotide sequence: TGTGCTCTTGGGGTCCATCCCCGTAAGAGTGGGGCCACCGATAAACTCATCTTT.

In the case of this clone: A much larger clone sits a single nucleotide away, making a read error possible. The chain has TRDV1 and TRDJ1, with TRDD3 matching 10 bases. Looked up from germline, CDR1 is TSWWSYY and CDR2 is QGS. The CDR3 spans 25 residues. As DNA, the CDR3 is TGTGCTCTTGGGGAGCGAACTACAGGAATTCCCTCCTGGGGGATAATTTCTCGGTACACCGATAAACTCACCTTT. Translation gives CALGERTTGIPSWGIISRYTDKLTF.

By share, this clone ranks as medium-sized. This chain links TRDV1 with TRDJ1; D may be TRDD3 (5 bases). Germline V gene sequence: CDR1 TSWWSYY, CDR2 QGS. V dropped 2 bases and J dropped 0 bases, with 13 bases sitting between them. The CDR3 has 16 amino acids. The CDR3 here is CALGESEGVYTDKLIF. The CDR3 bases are TGTGCTCTTGGGGAATCCGAGGGGGTGTACACCGATAAACTCATCTTT.

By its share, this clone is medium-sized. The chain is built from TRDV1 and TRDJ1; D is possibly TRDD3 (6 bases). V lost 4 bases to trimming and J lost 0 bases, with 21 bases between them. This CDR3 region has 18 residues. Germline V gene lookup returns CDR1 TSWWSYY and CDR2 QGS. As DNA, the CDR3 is TGTGCTCTTGGGGGCCCTGCTGGGGATGCTCCCTACACCGATAAACTCATCTTT. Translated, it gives CALGGPAGDAPYTDKLIF.

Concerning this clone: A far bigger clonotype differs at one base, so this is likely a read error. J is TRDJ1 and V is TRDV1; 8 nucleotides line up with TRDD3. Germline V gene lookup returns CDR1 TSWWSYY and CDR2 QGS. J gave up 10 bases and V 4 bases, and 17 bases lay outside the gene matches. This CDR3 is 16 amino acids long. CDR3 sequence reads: CALGGGLHVLGVGLIF. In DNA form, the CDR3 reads TGTGCTCTTGGGGGAGGCCTCCATGTACTGGGGGTGGGACTCATCTTT.

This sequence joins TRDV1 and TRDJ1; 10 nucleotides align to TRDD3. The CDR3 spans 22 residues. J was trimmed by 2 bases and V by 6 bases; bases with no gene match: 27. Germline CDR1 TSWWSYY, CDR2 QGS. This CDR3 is CALGQLGLPGSFVLGDTDKLIF. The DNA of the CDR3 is TGTGCTCTTGGCCAACTTGGCCTTCCCGGATCTTTTGTACTGGGGGATACCGATAAACTCATCTTT.

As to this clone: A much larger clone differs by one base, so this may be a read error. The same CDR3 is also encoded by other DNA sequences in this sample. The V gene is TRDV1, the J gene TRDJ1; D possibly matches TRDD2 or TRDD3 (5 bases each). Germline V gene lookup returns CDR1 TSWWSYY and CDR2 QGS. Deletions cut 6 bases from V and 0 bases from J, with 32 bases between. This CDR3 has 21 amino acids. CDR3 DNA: TGTGCTCTTGGTGTCGCCGTTTCCTCCCTGCGGGGGGCCGTGTACACCGATAAACTCATCTTT. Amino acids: CALGVAVSSLRGAVYTDKLIF.

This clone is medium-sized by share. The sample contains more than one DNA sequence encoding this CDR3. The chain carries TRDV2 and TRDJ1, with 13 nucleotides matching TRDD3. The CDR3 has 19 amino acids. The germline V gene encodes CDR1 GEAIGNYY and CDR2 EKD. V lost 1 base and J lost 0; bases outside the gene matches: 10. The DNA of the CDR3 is TGTGCCTGTGACACTGCGCAGTACTGGGGGATACGGAACACCGATAAACTCATCTTT. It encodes CACDTAQYWGIRNTDKLIF.

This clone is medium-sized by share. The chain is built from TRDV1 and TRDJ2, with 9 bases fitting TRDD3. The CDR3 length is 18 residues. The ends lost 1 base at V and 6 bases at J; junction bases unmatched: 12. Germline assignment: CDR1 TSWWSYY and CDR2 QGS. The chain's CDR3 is CALGERRSDWGYAAQLFF. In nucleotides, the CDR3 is TGTGCTCTTGGGGAACGGAGAAGCGACTGGGGATACGCAGCACAACTCTTCTTT.

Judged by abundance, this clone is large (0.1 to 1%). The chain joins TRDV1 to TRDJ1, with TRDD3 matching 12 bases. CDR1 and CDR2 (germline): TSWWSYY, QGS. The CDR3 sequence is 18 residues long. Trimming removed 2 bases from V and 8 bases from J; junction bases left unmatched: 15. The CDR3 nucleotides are TGTGCTCTTGGGGAAGCCTCCTTCCTTTACTGGGGGATACACAAACTCATCTTT. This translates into CALGEASFLYWGIHKLIF.

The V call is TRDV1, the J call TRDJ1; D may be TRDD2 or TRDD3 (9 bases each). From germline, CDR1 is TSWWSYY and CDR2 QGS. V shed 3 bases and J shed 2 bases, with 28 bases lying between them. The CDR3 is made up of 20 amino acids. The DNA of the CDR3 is TGTGCTCTTGGGGACCCTTCCTACGGTGTTGTGGGGGATAAGACCGATAAACTCATCTTT. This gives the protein CALGDPSYGVVGDKTDKLIF.

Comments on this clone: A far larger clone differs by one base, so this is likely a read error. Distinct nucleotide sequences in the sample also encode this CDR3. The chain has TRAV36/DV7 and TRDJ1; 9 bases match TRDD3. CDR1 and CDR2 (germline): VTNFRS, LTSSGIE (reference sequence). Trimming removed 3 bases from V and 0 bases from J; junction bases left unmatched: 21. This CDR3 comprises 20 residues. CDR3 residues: CAVATPIGLGDPFYTDKLIF. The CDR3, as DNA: TGTGCTGTGGCAACTCCGATTGGGCTGGGGGATCCTTTTTACACCGATAAACTCATCTTT.